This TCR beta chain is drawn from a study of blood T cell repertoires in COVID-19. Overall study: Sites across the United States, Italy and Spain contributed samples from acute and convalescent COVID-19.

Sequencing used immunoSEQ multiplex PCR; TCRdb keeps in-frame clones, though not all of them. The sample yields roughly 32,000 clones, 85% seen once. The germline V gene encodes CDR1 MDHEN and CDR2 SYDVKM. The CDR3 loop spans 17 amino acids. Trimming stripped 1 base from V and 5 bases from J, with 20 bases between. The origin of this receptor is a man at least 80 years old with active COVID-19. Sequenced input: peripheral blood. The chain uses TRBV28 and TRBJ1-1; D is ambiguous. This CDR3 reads CASSLFRETERETEAFF. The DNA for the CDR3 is TGTGCCAGCAGTTTATTCCGGGAAACCGAGAGAGAAACTGAAGCTTTCTTT. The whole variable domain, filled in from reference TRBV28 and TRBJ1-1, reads DVKVTQSSRYLVKRTGEKVFLECVQDMDHENMFWYRQDPGLGLRLIYFSYDVKMKEKGDIPEGYSVSREKKERFSLILESASTNQTSMYLCASSLFRETERETEAFFGQGTRLTVV.